The 19 T cell receptor beta chains below come from one sample, sequenced in a study of graft-versus-host responses after intestinal transplantation. Profiled with immunoSEQ multiplex PCR; TCRdb holds only in-frame clones, not every one. The sample records around 67,000 clones, nearly 85% being singletons. The antigens of these receptors remain unknown. Sequenced here: unstimulated CD4+ T cells sorted from spleen or lymph node cells, sampled before transplant. The receptors come from a human donor who was the organ donor for an intestinal transplant.

This clone was found a few times. The chain employs TRBV27 and TRBJ2-7; 8 positions match TRBD1. Germline assignment: CDR1 MNHEY and CDR2 SMNVEV (reference sequence). The CDR3 covers 15 residues. Trimming took 7 bases from V and 7 from J; bases not matched to a gene: 15. CDR3 sequence reads: CASTSDRVVLGEQYV. The CDR3 DNA reads TGTGCCAGCACCTCGGACAGGGTGGTTCTTGGAGAGCAGTACGTC.

This chain joins TRBV5-1 and TRBJ1-4; TRBD1 is a possible D gene (6 bases). Germline V lookup: CDR1 SGHRS, CDR2 YFSETQ. CDR3 size: 15 residues. V lost 0 bases, J lost 4 bases, and 10 bases lay in between. Here the CDR3 reads CASSLVQGNNEKLFF. DNA for the CDR3: TGCGCCAGCAGCTTGGTTCAGGGGAATAATGAAAAACTGTTTTTT. The full variable domain, completed using reference TRBV5-1 and TRBJ1-4, is KAGVTQTPRYLIKTRGQQVTLSCSPISGHRSVSWYQQTPGQGLQFLFEYFSETQRNKGNFPGRFSGRQFSNSRSEMNVSTLELGDSALYLCASSLVQGNNEKLFFGSGTQLSVL.

V is TRBV19 and J is TRBJ1-5; a possible D gene is TRBD1 (5 bases). Germline-derived CDR1 and CDR2 are LNHDA and SQIVND (reference sequence). This CDR3 is built from 14 residues. Trimming removed 3 bases from V and 6 bases from J, with 12 bases in between. CDR3 DNA: TGTGCCAGTAGTATGGGGCAGTCGGGTCAGCCCCAGCATTTT. Its protein is CASSMGQSGQPQHF.

This clone was detected only a few times. This same CDR3 is encoded by further DNA sequences in the sample. The rearrangement joins TRBV2 to TRBJ1-5; 10 bases are shared with TRBD1. The CDR3 runs 14 residues. Losses at the gene ends were 6 bases for V and 2 bases for J; bases not matched to a gene: 1. Germline V gene lookup returns CDR1 SNHLY and CDR2 FYNNEI. The CDR3 here is CASSGTGGNQPQHF. In nucleotides, the CDR3 is TGTGCCAGCAGCGGGACAGGGGGCAATCAGCCCCAGCATTTT.

The V and J genes are TRBV6-1 and TRBJ2-7; tentatively, D is TRBD1 (5 bases). The germline V gene encodes CDR1 MNHNS and CDR2 SASEGT. This CDR3 spans 13 amino acids. V was trimmed by 10 bases and J by 4 bases, leaving 17 bases between them. The CDR3 loop reads CAKSIGHPYEQYV. Here the CDR3 DNA reads TGTGCCAAATCGATAGGACACCCATACGAGCAGTACGTC.

The chain employs TRBV5-1 and TRBJ2-6; D is possibly TRBD1 (5 bases). V shed 1 base and J shed 0 bases, with 11 bases lying between them. From germline, CDR1 is SGHRS and CDR2 YFSETQ. The CDR3 length is 17 residues. CDR3 region: CASSLLGRSSGANVLTF. CDR3 nucleotide sequence: TGCGCCAGCAGCTTGTTGGGGCGTTCCTCTGGGGCCAACGTCCTGACTTTC. Together with reference TRBV5-1 and TRBJ2-6, the CDR3 gives the full variable domain: KAGVTQTPRYLIKTRGQQVTLSCSPISGHRSVSWYQQTPGQGLQFLFEYFSETQRNKGNFPGRFSGRQFSNSRSEMNVSTLELGDSALYLCASSLLGRSSGANVLTFGAGSRLTVL.

This chain uses TRBV6-5 with TRBJ1-2; D not resolved. Germline V CDR1 and CDR2: MNHEY, SVGAGI. The CDR3 length is 16 residues. The V gene lost 0 bases and the J gene lost 1 base, with 12 bases spanning the gap. The DNA of the CDR3 is TGTGCCAGCAGTTACTCGGGCAACCTCGTTAACTATGGCTACACCTTC. Translated, it gives CASSYSGNLVNYGYTF.

This clone was seen just once. The rearrangement joins TRBV25-1 to TRBJ2-5; 9 nucleotides match TRBD1. The J segment lost 5 bases and the V segment lost 4 bases, leaving 5 bases of the junction unmatched. CDR1 and CDR2 (germline): MGHDK, SYGVNS. This CDR3 contains 14 residues. CDR3 region: CASSGTGAWETQYF. The CDR3 DNA follows: TGTGCCAGCAGTGGGACAGGGGCGTGGGAGACCCAGTACTTC. Full variable domain (remainder filled in from reference TRBV25-1 and TRBJ2-5): EADIYQTPRYLVIGTGKKITLECSQTMGHDKMYWYQQDPGMELHLIHYSYGVNSTEKGDLSSESTVSRIRTEHFPLTLESARPSHTSQYLCASSGTGAWETQYFGPGTRLLVL.

This sequence joins TRBV7-9 and TRBJ1-6; unclear D gene. This CDR3 spans 13 amino acids. V lost 1 base and J lost 6, with 4 bases in between. Looked up from germline, CDR1 is SEHNR and CDR2 is FQNEAQ (reference sequence). The CDR3 protein is CASSLVVNSPLHF. As DNA, the CDR3 is TGTGCCAGCAGCTTAGTAGTTAATTCACCCCTCCACTTT.

This chain links TRBV28 with TRBJ2-7; 7 nucleotides line up with TRBD2. The V and J ends lost 1 base and 6 bases, in that order; junction bases with no gene match: 6. This CDR3 region has 14 residues. CDR1 and CDR2 from the germline V gene are MDHEN and SYDVKM. The CDR3 sequence: CASSLSGGAGEQYV. CDR3 bases: TGTGCCAGCAGTTTATCGGGGGGTGCAGGCGAGCAGTACGTC.

This clone has more than one count but fewer than ten. The J gene is TRBJ2-5, the V gene TRBV7-9, with 9 bases fitting TRBD2. The V segment lost 8 bases and the J segment 5 bases; nucleotides outside the gene matches: 18. Germline V CDR1 and CDR2: SEHNR, FQNEAQ (reference sequence). The CDR3 length is 17 residues. The CDR3 reads CASGTGAGGLIQETQYF. The CDR3 DNA sequence: TGTGCCAGCGGCACAGGAGCGGGGGGTCTAATTCAGGAGACCCAGTACTTC.

This clone was recorded once. The CDR3 loop is CASSLGGTGNSPLHF. CDR3 sequence (DNA): TGTGCCAGCAGCTTAGGAGGGACAGGTAATTCACCCCTCCACTTT. The chain has TRBV11-2 and TRBJ1-6; the match to TRBD1 covers 8 bases. CDR3 length: 15 residues. Germline CDR1 SGHAT, CDR2 FQNNGV. Trimming took 1 base from V and 6 from J; bases not matched to a gene: 2.

The chain couples TRBV25-1 to TRBJ1-1; D gene unclear. Germline CDR1 MGHDK, CDR2 SYGVNS. The CDR3 extends over 13 amino acids. V was cut by 1 base and J by 1 base, with 4 bases left in between. The CDR3 region has the DNA TGTGCCAGCAGTGAATTTAAGAACACTGAAGCTTTCTTT. Translation: CASSEFKNTEAFF. The variable domain in full, completed from reference TRBV25-1 and TRBJ1-1, reads EADIYQTPRYLVIGTGKKITLECSQTMGHDKMYWYQQDPGMELHLIHYSYGVNSTEKGDLSSESTVSRIRTEHFPLTLESARPSHTSQYLCASSEFKNTEAFFGQGTRLTVV.

This sequence joins TRBV1 and TRBJ1-5. TRBV1 is a recognized pseudogene. There are 15 residues in the CDR3. DNA of the CDR3: TGCACCAGCAGCCAAGACCCCTTTAGCAATCAGCCCCAGCATTTT. This encodes CTSSQDPFSNQPQHF.

This chain uses TRBV15 with TRBJ2-1, with D possibly matching TRBD1 (5 bases). Trimming stripped 0 bases from V and 10 bases from J, with 10 bases between. Germline values: CDR1 LNHNV, CDR2 YYDKDF (reference sequence). The CDR3 runs 13 residues. The CDR3 DNA reads TGTGCCACCAGCAGAGATCGTGGGGCGGAGCAGTTCTTC. Translation gives CATSRDRGAEQFF. Based on the CDR3 plus reference TRBV15 and TRBJ2-1, the full variable domain is DAMVIQNPRYQVTQFGKPVTLSCSQTLNHNVMYWYQQKSSQAPKLLFHYYDKDFNNEADTPDNFQSRRPNTSFCFLDIRSPGLGDTAMYLCATSRDRGAEQFFGPGTRLTVL.

The chain has TRBV2 and TRBJ2-5; 7 bases align to TRBD2. V gave up 6 bases and J gave up 2 bases; unmatched junction bases: 9. Germline V gene data show CDR1 as SNHLY and CDR2 as FYNNEI. The CDR3 is 15 residues long. CDR3 loop: CASSGTTIIQETQYF. The CDR3 DNA reads TGTGCCAGCAGCGGGACTACTATCATTCAAGAGACCCAGTACTTC.

The J gene is TRBJ2-7, the V gene TRBV6-6; 8 bases map to TRBD2. CDR1 and CDR2 (germline): MNHNY, SVGAGI (reference sequence). Unmatched junction bases numbered 5, after V lost 6 bases and J lost 1 base. The CDR3 covers 14 residues. CDR3 bases: TGTGCCAGCAGCTTGGCGGGGGGATCCTACGAGCAGTACGTC. This sequence encodes CASSLAGGSYEQYV.

The V and J genes are TRBV27 and TRBJ2-3; a possible D gene is TRBD2 (6 bases). The germline gives CDR1 MNHEY, CDR2 SMNVEV (reference sequence). V gave up 6 bases and J gave up 1 base, with 14 bases separating them. The CDR3 consists of 15 residues. The CDR3 spells CASRPRLGGTDTQYF. The CDR3 DNA reads as TGTGCCAGCAGACCCCGACTAGGGGGCACAGATACGCAGTATTTT.

V and J are TRBV25-1 and TRBJ2-6; no firm D call. This CDR3 contains 18 residues. The germline V gene has CDR1 MGHDK and CDR2 SYGVNS. V gave up 4 bases and J gave up 2 bases, with 18 bases separating them. The CDR3 reads CASSAPKSRAPGANVLTF. CDR3 sequence (DNA): TGTGCCAGCAGTGCCCCAAAATCCCGCGCTCCTGGGGCCAACGTCCTGACTTTC.